The sequence of this TCR beta chain was determined in a study of cytomegalovirus exposure and HLA in healthy donors. Study-wide findings and caveats: For most TCR sequences rarity was the rule, although some public TCRs occurred in many donors. Later analysis suggested most CMV-associated TCR beta chains were HLA-restricted. TCR beta chain V- and J-gene trimming was linked, in a later analysis, to a missense variant in DCLRE1C. A classifier reportedly called cytomegalovirus status with high sensitivity and specificity.

The germline gives CDR1 MDHEN, CDR2 SYDVKM. The CDR3 has 13 amino acids. PCR involved 60 Vbeta and 13 Jbeta primers. Repertoires were generated with immunoSEQ multiplex PCR, while TCRdb's copy carries only in-frame clones and drops some. The table includes 250,000 to 300,000 clones, 80% to 95% detected once. With respect to this clone: Antigen specificity is unknown.

The source of this sequence is a girl aged 2 to 10 in good health and CMV-seronegative. Sequences were obtained from PBMCs. The chain combines TRBV28 with TRBJ2-5, with 8 nucleotides matching TRBD1. The J call may be faulty, since TRBJ2-7 better matches the DNA end. The CDR3 DNA follows: TGTGCCAGCAGTTCACGGACAGGGTCCGAGCAGTACTTC. Residues: CASSSRTGSEQYF.